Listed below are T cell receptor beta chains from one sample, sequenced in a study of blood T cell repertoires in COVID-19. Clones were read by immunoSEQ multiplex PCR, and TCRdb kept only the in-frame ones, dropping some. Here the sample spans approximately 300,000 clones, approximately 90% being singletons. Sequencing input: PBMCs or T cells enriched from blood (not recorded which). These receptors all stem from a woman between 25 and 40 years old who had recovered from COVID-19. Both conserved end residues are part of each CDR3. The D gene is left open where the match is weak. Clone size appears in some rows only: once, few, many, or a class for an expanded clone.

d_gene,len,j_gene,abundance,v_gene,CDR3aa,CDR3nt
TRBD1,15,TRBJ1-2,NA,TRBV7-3,CASSREDRGIGGYTF,TGTGCCAGCAGCAGGGAGGACAGGGGGATAGGTGGCTACACCTTC
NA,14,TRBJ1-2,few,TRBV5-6,CASSRGLSNYGYTF,TGTGCCAGCAGCCGAGGACTTTCTAACTATGGCTACACCTTC
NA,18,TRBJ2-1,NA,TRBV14,CASSQDLAGTRTYNEQFF,TGTGCCAGCAGCCAAGACCTCGCCGGGACTCGAACCTACAATGAGCAGTTCTTC
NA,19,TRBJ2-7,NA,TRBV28,CASSLSFRPGHPSSYEQYF,TGTGCCAGCAGTTTATCCTTTCGTCCCGGACACCCGAGCTCCTACGAGCAGTACTTC
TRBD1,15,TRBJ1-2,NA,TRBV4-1,CASSLMTGLNYGYTF,TGCGCCAGCAGCCTAATGACAGGGCTCAACTATGGCTACACCTTC
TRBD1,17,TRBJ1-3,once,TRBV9,CASSVHGGTGIGNTIYF,TGTGCCAGCAGCGTCCACGGGGGGACAGGGATAGGAAACACCATATATTTT
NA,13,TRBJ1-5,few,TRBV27,CASRTGPNQPQHF,TGTGCCAGCAGGACAGGCCCTAATCAGCCCCAGCATTTT
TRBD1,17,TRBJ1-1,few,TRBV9,CASSVASGTGPNTEAFF,TGTGCCAGCAGCGTAGCTTCCGGGACAGGACCTAACACTGAAGCTTTCTTT
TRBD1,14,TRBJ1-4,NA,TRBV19,CASGLTGVDEKLFF,TGTGCCAGTGGCCTGACAGGGGTTGATGAAAAACTGTTTTTT
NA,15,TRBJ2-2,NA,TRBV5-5,CASSIDRIYTGELFF,TGTGCCAGCAGCATCGACAGGATCTACACCGGGGAGCTGTTTTTT
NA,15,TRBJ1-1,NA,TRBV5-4,CASSHIAESNTEAFF,TGTGCCAGCAGCCACATTGCGGAGTCGAACACTGAAGCTTTCTTT
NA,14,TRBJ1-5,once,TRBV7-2,CASSPGRGNQPQHF,TGTGCCAGCAGCCCCGGGCGGGGCAATCAGCCCCAGCATTTT
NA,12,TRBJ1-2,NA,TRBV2,CASFDRSYGYTF,TGTGCCAGCTTTGACAGGTCTTATGGCTACACCTTC
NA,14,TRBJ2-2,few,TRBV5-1,CASSLGGGPGELFF,TGCGCCAGCAGCTTGGGCGGGGGCCCCGGGGAGCTGTTTTTT
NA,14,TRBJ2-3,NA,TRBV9,CASSVGAGSDTQYF,TGTGCCAGCAGCGTAGGTGCAGGGTCAGATACGCAGTATTTT
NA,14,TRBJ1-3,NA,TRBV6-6,CASSRQGLGNTIYF,TGTGCCAGCAGTCGCCAGGGTTTGGGAAACACCATATATTTT
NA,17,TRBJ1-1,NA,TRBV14,CASSQGKAPFENTEAFF,TGTGCCAGCAGCCAAGGCAAAGCGCCGTTCGAGAACACTGAAGCTTTCTTT
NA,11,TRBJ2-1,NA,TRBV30,CAWSLVGLLFF,TGTGCCTGGAGTTTGGTTGGGCTCCTGTTCTTC
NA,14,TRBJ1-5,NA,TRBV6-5,CASSSGGPNQPQHF,TGTGCCAGCAGCTCGGGAGGCCCCAATCAGCCCCAGCATTTT
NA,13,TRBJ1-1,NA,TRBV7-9,CASSLRGGTEAFF,TGTGCCAGCAGCCTCCGCGGAGGGACTGAAGCTTTCTTT
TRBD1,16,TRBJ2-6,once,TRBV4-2,CASRDPTGAGANVLTF,TGTGCCAGCCGCGACCCGACAGGGGCTGGGGCCAACGTCCTGACTTTC
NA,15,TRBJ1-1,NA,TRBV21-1,CASIQGTGGDTEAFF,TGTGCCAGCATACAAGGCACAGGGGGGGACACTGAAGCTTTCTTT
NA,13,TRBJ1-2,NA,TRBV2,CASGGRPNYGYTF,TGTGCCAGCGGGGGCAGGCCTAACTATGGCTACACCTTC
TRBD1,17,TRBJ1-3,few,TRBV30,CAWSPPGTGSSGNTIYF,TGTGCCTGGAGTCCCCCGGGGACAGGGAGTTCTGGAAACACCATATATTTT
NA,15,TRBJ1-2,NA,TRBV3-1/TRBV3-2,CASSQIQGWGYGYTF,TGTGCCAGCAGCCAAATCCAGGGCTGGGGCTATGGCTACACCTTC
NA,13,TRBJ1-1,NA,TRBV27,CASSFARGTEAFF,TGTGCCAGCAGTTTTGCGCGAGGGACTGAAGCTTTCTTT